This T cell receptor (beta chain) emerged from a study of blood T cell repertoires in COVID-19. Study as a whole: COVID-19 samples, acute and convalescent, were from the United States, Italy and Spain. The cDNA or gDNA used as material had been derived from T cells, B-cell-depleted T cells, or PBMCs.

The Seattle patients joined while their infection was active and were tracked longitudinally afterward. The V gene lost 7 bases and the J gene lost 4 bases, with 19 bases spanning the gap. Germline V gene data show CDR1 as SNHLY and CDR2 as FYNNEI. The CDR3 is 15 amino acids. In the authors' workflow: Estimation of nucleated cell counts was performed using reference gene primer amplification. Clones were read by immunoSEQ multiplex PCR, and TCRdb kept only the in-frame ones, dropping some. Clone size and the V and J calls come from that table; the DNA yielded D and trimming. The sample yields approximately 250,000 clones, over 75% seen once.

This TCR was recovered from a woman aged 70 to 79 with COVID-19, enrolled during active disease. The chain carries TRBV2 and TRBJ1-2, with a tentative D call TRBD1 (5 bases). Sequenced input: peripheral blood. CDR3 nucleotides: TGTGCCAGCAAAATTACGAACCAGGGTACCTATGGCTACACCTTC. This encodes CASKITNQGTYGYTF.